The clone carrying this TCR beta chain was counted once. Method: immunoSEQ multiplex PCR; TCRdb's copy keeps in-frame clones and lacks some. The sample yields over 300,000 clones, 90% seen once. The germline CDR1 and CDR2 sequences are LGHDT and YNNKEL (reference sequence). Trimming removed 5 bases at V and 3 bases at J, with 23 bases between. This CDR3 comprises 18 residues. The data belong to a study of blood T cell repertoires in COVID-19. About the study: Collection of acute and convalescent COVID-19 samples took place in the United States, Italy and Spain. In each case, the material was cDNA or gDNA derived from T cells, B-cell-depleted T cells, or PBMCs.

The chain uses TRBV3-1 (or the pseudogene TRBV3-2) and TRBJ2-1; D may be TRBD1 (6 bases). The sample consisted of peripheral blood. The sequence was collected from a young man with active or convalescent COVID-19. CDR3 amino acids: CASSRIGTGTAVYNEQFF. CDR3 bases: TGTGCCAGCAGCAGAATCGGAACAGGGACGGCGGTCTACAATGAGCAGTTCTTC.